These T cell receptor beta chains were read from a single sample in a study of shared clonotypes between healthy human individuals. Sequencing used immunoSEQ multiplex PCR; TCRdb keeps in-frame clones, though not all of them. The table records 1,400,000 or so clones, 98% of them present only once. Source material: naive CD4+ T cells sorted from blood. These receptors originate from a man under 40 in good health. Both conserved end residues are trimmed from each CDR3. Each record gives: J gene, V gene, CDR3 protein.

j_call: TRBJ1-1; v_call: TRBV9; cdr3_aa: ASSVAGGVNTEAF
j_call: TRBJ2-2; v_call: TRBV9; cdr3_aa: ASSNGAATGELF
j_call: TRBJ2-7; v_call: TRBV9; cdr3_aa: ASSVEPSSYEQY
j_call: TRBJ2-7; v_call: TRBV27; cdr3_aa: ASADKRDPYEQY
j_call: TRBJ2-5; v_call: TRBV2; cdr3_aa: ASTGGNGEETQY
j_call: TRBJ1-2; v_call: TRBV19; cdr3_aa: ASSMAPGQGNT
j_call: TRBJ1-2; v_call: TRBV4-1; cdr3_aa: ASSPLPRDWEGYT
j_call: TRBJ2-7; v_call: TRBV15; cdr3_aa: ATSNPGARYEQY
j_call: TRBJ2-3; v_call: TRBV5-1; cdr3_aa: ASSSGGSTDTQY
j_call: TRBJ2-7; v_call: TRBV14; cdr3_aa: ASSQINRGWEQY
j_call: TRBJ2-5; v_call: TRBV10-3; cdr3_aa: AISDTRVETQY
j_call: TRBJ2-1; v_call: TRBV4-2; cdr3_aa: ASSHSSGTSGNEQF
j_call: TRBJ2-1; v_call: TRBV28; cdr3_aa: ASASAAGAYNEQF
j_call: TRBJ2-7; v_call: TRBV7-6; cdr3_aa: ASSAAGTGNYEQY
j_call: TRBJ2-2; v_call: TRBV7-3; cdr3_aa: ASSLVGGPHTGELF
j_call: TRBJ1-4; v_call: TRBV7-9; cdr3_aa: ASSARESNEKLF